The 25 T cell receptor beta chains presented below share a single source sample, sequenced in a study of cytomegalovirus exposure and HLA in healthy donors. PCR was performed using 60 Vbeta and 13 Jbeta primers. Produced via immunoSEQ multiplex PCR; TCRdb's table is partial and in-frame only. The sample lists 150,000 to 200,000 clones, 77% seen once, with around 3% in the top ten. The source material was PBMCs. Receptor source: a woman aged 40 to 50 in good health and CMV-seropositive.

The rearrangement uses TRBV11-2 and TRBJ2-6; D is undetermined. The CDR3 loop spans 13 amino acids. V lost 3 bases, J lost 9 bases, and 9 bases lay in between. The V gene's germline CDR1 is SGHAT and CDR2 FQNNGV. The CDR3 region is CASSLGSLNVLTF. CDR3 sequence (DNA): TGTGCCAGCAGCTTGGGCAGCCTCAACGTCCTGACTTTC.

This clone was picked up one time. The CDR3 sequence is CASSRPGTGNGEQFF. The DNA of the CDR3 is TGCGCCAGCAGCCGTCCCGGGACAGGGAACGGTGAGCAGTTCTTC. The J gene is TRBJ2-1, the V gene TRBV5-1; 9 bases align to TRBD1. This CDR3 is 15 amino acids long. V lost 4 bases to trimming and J lost 9 bases; unmatched junction nucleotides: 11. From germline, CDR1 is SGHRS and CDR2 YFSETQ.

The chain has TRBV5-4 and TRBJ1-4; the match to TRBD1 covers 7 bases. The V and J ends lost 4 bases and 8 bases, in that order; junction bases with no gene match: 8. This CDR3 has 14 amino acids. Germline CDR1 SGHNT, CDR2 YYREEE (reference sequence). CDR3 sequence (DNA): TGTGCCAGCAGCAGGGACAGTACACGCGAAAAACTGTTTTTT. It specifies CASSRDSTREKLFF.

About this clone: This CDR3 is also generated by other DNA sequences in the sample. This chain connects TRBV19 to TRBJ2-3; a possible D gene is TRBD2 (6 bases). V was shortened by 3 bases and J by 4 bases, with 11 bases between the two germline ends. The CDR3 is made up of 14 amino acids. CDR1 LNHDA and CDR2 SQIVND come from the germline V gene (reference sequence). The CDR3 bases are TGTGCCAGTAGTATGGAGGGGATAGCAGATACGCAGTATTTT. Translation: CASSMEGIADTQYF.

The chain is built from TRBV2 and TRBJ2-1; 9 bases agree with TRBD2. Germline-derived CDR1 and CDR2 are SNHLY and FYNNEI. This CDR3 comprises 13 residues. The ends lost 9 bases at V and 4 bases at J; junction bases unmatched: 4. The DNA of the CDR3 is TGTGCCAGTTTTCTAGCGGGATACAATGAGCAGTTCTTC. This sequence encodes CASFLAGYNEQFF.

The chain has TRBV6-5 and TRBJ1-1; maybe TRBD1 (6 bases). There are 15 residues in the CDR3. The V gene lost 9 bases and the J gene lost 0 bases, with 17 bases spanning the gap. The germline gives CDR1 MNHEY, CDR2 SVGAGI. DNA for the CDR3: TGTGCCAGTTTCCCTCGGGACATCATGAACACTGAAGCTTTCTTT. This encodes CASFPRDIMNTEAFF.

A few counts support this clone. The chain has TRBV7-2 and TRBJ1-5, with D unresolved. The V gene's germline CDR1 is SGHTA and CDR2 FQGNSA. This CDR3 is 12 amino acids long. V lost 5 bases and J lost 3, with 5 bases in between. CDR3 bases: TGTGCCAGCAGCCACAACAATCAGCCCCAGCATTTT. This gives the protein CASSHNNQPQHF. Combining the CDR3 with reference TRBV7-2 and TRBJ1-5 gives the whole variable domain GAGVSQSPSNKVTEKGKDVELRCDPISGHTALYWYRQSLGQGLEFLIYFQGNSAPDKSGLPSDRFSAERTGGSVSTLTIQRTQQEDSAVYLCASSHNNQPQHFGDGTRLSIL.

This sequence joins TRBV28 and TRBJ2-5, with 11 bases that match TRBD1. Looked up from germline, CDR1 is MDHEN and CDR2 is SYDVKM. The CDR3 runs 14 residues. V lost 7 bases, J lost 11 bases, and 12 bases stayed unmatched. Here the CDR3 DNA reads TGTGCCAGCACGATAGGACAGGGGGCAAGGGAGCAGTACTTC. This codes for CASTIGQGAREQYF. The whole variable domain, remainder taken from reference TRBV28 and TRBJ2-5, is DVKVTQSSRYLVKRTGEKVFLECVQDMDHENMFWYRQDPGLGLRLIYFSYDVKMKEKGDIPEGYSVSREKKERFSLILESASTNQTSMYLCASTIGQGAREQYFGPGTRLLVL.

V gene TRBV6-5 combines with J gene TRBJ2-5; possibly TRBD1 for D (5 bases). The J call may be mistaken, given a closer DNA end match to TRBJ2-7. Germline V lookup: CDR1 MNHEY, CDR2 SVGAGI. This CDR3 contains 15 residues. The CDR3 loop reads CASSYSKAGSYEQYF. For the CDR3, the DNA is TGTGCCAGCAGTTACTCGAAGGCAGGGTCCTACGAGCAGTACTTC.

This chain links TRBV4-3 with TRBJ2-2, with 8 bases that match TRBD1. V shed 2 bases, J shed 4 bases, and the junction held 6 bases outside the gene matches. This CDR3 has 16 amino acids. Germline V gene data show CDR1 as LGHNA and CDR2 as YSLEER. In nucleotides, the CDR3 is TGCGCCAGCAGCCAACCCCCCGGACAGGGCACCGGGGAGCTGTTTTTT. Its protein product is CASSQPPGQGTGELFF.

The chain recombines TRBV28 with TRBJ2-1, with 13 positions matching TRBD2. The CDR3 has 18 residues. Germline CDR1 reads MDHEN; CDR2 reads SYDVKM. J gave up 5 bases and V 5 bases, and 12 bases lay outside the gene matches. The CDR3 region is CASSPLTGTSGTHNEQFF. The CDR3 DNA sequence: TGTGCCAGCAGTCCCTTAACCGGGACTAGCGGGACTCACAATGAGCAGTTCTTC.

The rearrangement uses TRBV18 and TRBJ2-3; D is possibly TRBD1 or TRBD2 (12 bases each). Germline V gene sequence: CDR1 KGHSH, CDR2 LQKENI. V gave up 2 bases and J gave up 0 bases, with 30 bases separating them. The CDR3 has 22 residues. This chain's CDR3 is CASSPAGTGGAGLAGSTDTQYF. CDR3 in DNA: TGTGCCAGCTCACCAGCGGGGACAGGGGGCGCCGGACTAGCGGGAAGCACAGATACGCAGTATTTT.

This clone was recorded only once. The gene calls are TRBV5-6 and TRBJ1-2; D not resolved. The germline V and J ends were trimmed by 2 bases and 6 bases, with 14 bases remaining between them. The CDR3 covers 14 residues. CDR1 is SGHDT and CDR2 is YYEEEE in the germline V gene. CDR3 region: CASSLGGPVDGYTF. The CDR3 DNA reads TGTGCCAGCAGCTTAGGCGGGCCGGTGGATGGCTACACCTTC.

This clone has just one count. The genes are TRBV6-1 and TRBJ2-7; 14 nucleotides line up with TRBD2. The germline gives CDR1 MNHNS, CDR2 SASEGT. CDR3 length: 14 residues. V shed 1 base and J 10 bases; nucleotides not matched to a gene: 3. CDR3 DNA: TGTGCCAGCAGTGAAGGACTAGCGGGGGGGCTTCAGTACTTC. The encoded protein is CASSEGLAGGLQYF.

V and J are TRBV9 and TRBJ2-3; no definite D call. This CDR3 is built from 16 residues. The V and J ends lost 2 bases and 2 bases respectively, with 15 bases between them. The germline V gene encodes CDR1 SGDLS and CDR2 YYNGEE. The CDR3 sequence is CASSVSARAITDTQYF. In DNA form, the CDR3 reads TGTGCCAGCAGCGTGAGCGCGCGAGCGATCACAGATACGCAGTATTTT.

The chain carries TRBV7-7 and TRBJ2-5, with TRBD1 identical over 11 bases. CDR1 is SSHAT and CDR2 is FNYEAQ in the germline V gene (reference sequence). The CDR3 loop spans 15 amino acids. Trimming took 5 bases from V and 4 from J; bases not matched to a gene: 6. The CDR3 DNA reads TGTGCCAGCAGCCCACCCGGGACAGGGGGAGAGACCCAGTACTTC. This encodes CASSPPGTGGETQYF.

The rearrangement joins TRBV6-1 to TRBJ2-2; 8 bases are shared with TRBD1. CDR1 MNHNS and CDR2 SASEGT come from the germline V gene. This CDR3 contains 15 residues. With 1 base clipped from V and 5 bases from J, the junction kept 3 bases outside the gene matches. The CDR3 protein is CASSEVDRGTGELFF. CDR3 sequence (DNA): TGTGCCAGCAGTGAAGTCGACAGGGGTACCGGGGAGCTGTTTTTT.

The rearrangement joins TRBV7-9 to TRBJ2-3; TRBD2 agrees at 9 bases. Trimming took 5 bases from V and 6 from J; bases not matched to a gene: 12. The germline V gene encodes CDR1 SEHNR and CDR2 FQNEAQ (reference sequence). There are 16 residues in the CDR3. The CDR3 protein is CASSRDLAGIMDTQYF. CDR3 coding DNA: TGTGCCAGCAGCCGCGATCTAGCGGGGATTATGGATACGCAGTATTTT.

The chain employs TRBV5-1 and TRBJ2-1, with TRBD2 matching over 7 bases. V lost 0 bases to trimming and J lost 3 bases; unmatched junction nucleotides: 3. The CDR3 spans 15 residues. Per germline, CDR1 SGHRS and CDR2 YFSETQ. The CDR3 is CASSLGASGYNEQFF. Here the CDR3 DNA reads TGCGCCAGCAGCTTGGGGGCTAGCGGCTACAATGAGCAGTTCTTC. The whole variable domain, remainder taken from reference TRBV5-1 and TRBJ2-1, is KAGVTQTPRYLIKTRGQQVTLSCSPISGHRSVSWYQQTPGQGLQFLFEYFSETQRNKGNFPGRFSGRQFSNSRSEMNVSTLELGDSALYLCASSLGASGYNEQFFGPGTRLTVL.

The CDR3 coding sequence is TGTGCCAGCTCGCCTGGACAGACCCAAGAGACCCAGTACTTC. Protein: CASSPGQTQETQYF. The chain employs TRBV18 and TRBJ2-5; possible D gene TRBD1, 6 bases. This CDR3 spans 14 amino acids. Germline CDR1 reads KGHSH; CDR2 reads LQKENI. The germline V and J ends were trimmed by 6 bases and 1 base, with 12 bases remaining between them. The full variable domain, in which reference TRBV18 and TRBJ2-5 provide the parts outside the CDR3, is NAGVMQNPRHLVRRRGQEARLRCSPMKGHSHVYWYRQLPEEGLKFMVYLQKENIIDESGMPKERFSAEFPKEGPSILRIQQVVRGDSAAYFCASSPGQTQETQYFGPGTRLLVL.

This clone was seen more than once but under ten times. V usage is TRBV5-6 and J usage is TRBJ2-5, with D unresolved. Per germline, CDR1 SGHDT and CDR2 YYEEEE. V was shortened by 6 bases and J by 5 bases, with 8 bases between the two germline ends. The CDR3 is made up of 11 amino acids. This chain's CDR3 is CASTSTETQYF. The CDR3 region has the DNA TGTGCCAGCACTAGTACGGAGACCCAGTACTTC.

The chain is built from TRBV30 and TRBJ1-1; perhaps TRBD1 as D (6 bases). The germline V and J ends were trimmed by 8 bases and 12 bases, with 16 bases remaining between them. The CDR3 spans 10 residues. Germline CDR1 GTSNPN, CDR2 SVGIG (reference sequence). DNA of the CDR3: TGTGCCCAGGGACAAGAAATGACTTTCTTT. This encodes CAQGQEMTFF.

The J gene is TRBJ1-2, the V gene TRBV4-1, with D unresolved. The V gene lost 3 bases and the J gene lost 3 bases, with 17 bases spanning the gap. The germline gives CDR1 MGHRA, CDR2 YSYEKL. The CDR3 loop spans 16 amino acids. DNA of the CDR3: TGCGCCAGCAGCCAGGTTGACAAAGTGGCAGACTATGGCTACACCTTC. As protein: CASSQVDKVADYGYTF.

This chain joins TRBV29-1 and TRBJ2-5, with a weak D call TRBD1 (5 bases). The CDR3 is 15 residues long. Trimming took off 0 bases at V and 1 base at J, with 12 bases between the two ends. Germline V gives CDR1 SQVTM, CDR2 ANQGSEA. CDR3 coding DNA: TGCAGCGTTGAAGAAAATTGGGGCCTCCAAGAGACCCAGTACTTC. This gives the protein CSVEENWGLQETQYF.

The chain couples TRBV6-1 to TRBJ1-1, with 7 nucleotides matching TRBD1. J lost 5 bases, V lost 7 bases, and 10 bases had no gene match. From germline, CDR1 is MNHNS and CDR2 SASEGT. This CDR3 spans 14 amino acids. The CDR3, as DNA: TGTGCCAGCACCCAAAACAGGGGCGGGACTGAAGCTTTCTTT. The encoded protein is CASTQNRGGTEAFF.